The following is a T cell receptor (beta chain) sequence with its context. Its ends do not fully match the called genes, so a read error is possible. Germline CDR1 and CDR2: LGHNA and YNFKEQ. The CDR3 sequence is 17 residues long. This entry belongs to a study of T-cell memory formation after mild COVID-19. TCRdb redid the calling of the 5' RACE reads with MiXCR, one entry per CDR3 protein. Of roughly 610,000 distinct CDR3 sequences listed, approximately 15% were seen once; the top ten hold around 7.8%. The chain combines TRBV4-2 with TRBJ2-7; 8 bases are shared with TRBD1. This sequence originates from an adult woman who had mild COVID-19 (a few samples of this study predate the infection). Cell type and time point are not known. Specimen: PBMCs or a T cell subset sorted from them (not recorded which). The CDR3 spells CASSQDARDRRSCEQYF. DNA for the CDR3: TGTGCCAGCAGCCAAGATGCCCGGGACAGGCGCTCCTGCGAGCAGTACTTC.